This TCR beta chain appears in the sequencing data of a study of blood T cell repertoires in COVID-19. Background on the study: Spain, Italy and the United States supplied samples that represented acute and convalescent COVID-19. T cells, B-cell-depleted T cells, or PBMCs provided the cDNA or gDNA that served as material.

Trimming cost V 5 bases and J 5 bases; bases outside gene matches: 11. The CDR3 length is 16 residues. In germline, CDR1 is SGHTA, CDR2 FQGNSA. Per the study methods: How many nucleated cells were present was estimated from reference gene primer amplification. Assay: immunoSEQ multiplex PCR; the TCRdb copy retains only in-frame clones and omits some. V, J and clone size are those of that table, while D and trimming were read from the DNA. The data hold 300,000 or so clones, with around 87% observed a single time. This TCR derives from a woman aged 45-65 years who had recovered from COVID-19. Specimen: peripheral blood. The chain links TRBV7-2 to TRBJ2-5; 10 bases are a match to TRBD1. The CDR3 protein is CASSPSRQGAGETQYF. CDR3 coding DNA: TGTGCCAGCAGCCCTAGCCGACAGGGGGCGGGGGAGACCCAGTACTTC. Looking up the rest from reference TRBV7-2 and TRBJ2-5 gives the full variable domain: GAGVSQSPSNKVTEKGKDVELRCDPISGHTALYWYRQSLGQGLEFLIYFQGNSAPDKSGLPSDRFSAERTGGSVSTLTIQRTQQEDSAVYLCASSPSRQGAGETQYFGPGTRLLVL.